The T cell receptor (beta chain) described here comes from a study of tumor-infiltrating lymphocytes in primary liver carcinoma. From germline, CDR1 is MGHRA and CDR2 YSYEKL. The CDR3 runs to 14 residues. J lost 3 bases, V lost 2 bases, and 1 base had no gene match. Each 20-30 mg portion of unsorted bulk tissue served as the source for co-extraction of RNA and DNA. This clonotype was counted ten times or more. A constant-region primer primed TCR beta cDNA synthesis from 500 ng of total RNA. For TCR beta, libraries were produced by three nested multiplex PCR rounds using slightly modified ARM-PCR. Each of the first two PCR rounds ran nine to ten cycles with TRBV1-TRBV30 forward and C-beta reverse primers. TCRdb reprocessed the multiplex PCR reads via MiXCR and lists one record per CDR3 protein. The sample lists under 150,000 distinct CDR3 sequences, 55% to 70% occurring once.

This chain links TRBV4-1 with TRBJ2-7; 10 positions agree with TRBD2. Sequenced: tumor-adjacent normal liver tissue. The source is a woman aged 55-70 years with primary liver carcinoma and hepatitis B virus infection. The CDR3 DNA reads TGCGCCAGCAGCCAACTAGCGGGAGTCTACGAGCAGTACTTC. Translating it yields CASSQLAGVYEQYF.